These 2 T cell receptor beta chains originate from one sample sequenced in a study of blood T cells in healthy people across ages. Through a sample-barcoded 5' primer and a J-beta primer mix, a second PCR was run for about 6 to 12 cycles. One entry per CDR3 protein, called by TCRdb with MiXCR from the 5' RACE reads. The data contain approximately 780,000 distinct CDR3 sequences, roughly 25% of them singletons. These data also featured in a second study, about T cells of mothers and their children.

The specimen was blood. Receptor source: a boy aged 5-17 years in good health.

There are a few counts of this clonotype. V is TRBV6-4 and J is TRBJ2-1, with D tentatively TRBD2 (6 bases). Trimming removed 5 bases at V and 4 bases at J, with 15 bases between. CDR3 size: 15 residues. From germline, CDR1 is MRHNA and CDR2 SNTAGT. CDR3 amino acids: CASSWLTGEYNEQFF. The CDR3, as DNA: TGTGCCAGCAGTTGGTTAACGGGGGAGTACAATGAGCAGTTCTTC.

V gene TRBV10-3 combines with J gene TRBJ2-7, with D possibly matching TRBD2 (5 bases). CDR3 length: 10 amino acids. With 8 bases removed from V and 7 bases from J, the gap between germline ends came to 9 bases. Looked up from germline, CDR1 is ENHRY and CDR2 is SYGVKD. As DNA, the CDR3 is TGTGCCATCGGCCGGGATGAGCAGTACTTC. The encoded protein is CAIGRDEQYF.